This T cell receptor (beta chain) was found in a study of monozygotic twins with inflammatory bowel disease. The CDR3 loop spans 14 amino acids. From germline, CDR1 is SGHDT and CDR2 YYEEEE. With the 5' RACE reads reprocessed, TCRdb shows one record per CDR3 protein and no DNA. The repertoire table contains about 380,000 distinct CDR3 sequences. The sample was blood. This clonotype originated in a human donor with ulcerative colitis or Crohn's disease, or a healthy co-twin of an affected twin (not recorded which). The chain links TRBV5-6 to TRBJ2-7; with no DNA, the TCRdb D assignment of TRBD2 cannot be verified. CDR3 in amino acids: CASSPLHVTYEQYF.